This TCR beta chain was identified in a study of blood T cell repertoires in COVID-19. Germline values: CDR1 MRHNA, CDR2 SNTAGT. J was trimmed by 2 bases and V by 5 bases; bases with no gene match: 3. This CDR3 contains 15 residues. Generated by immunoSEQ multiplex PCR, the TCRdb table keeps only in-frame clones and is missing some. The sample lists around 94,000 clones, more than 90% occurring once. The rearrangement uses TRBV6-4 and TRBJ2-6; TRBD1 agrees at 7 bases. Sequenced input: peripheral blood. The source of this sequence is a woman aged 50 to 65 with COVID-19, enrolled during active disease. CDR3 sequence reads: CASSLTGAGANVLTF. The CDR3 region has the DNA TGTGCCAGCAGTCTAACAGGGGCTGGGGCCAACGTCCTGACTTTC.